This T cell receptor (beta chain) is drawn from a study of technical replicates of blood from a few donors. TCRdb's copy holds only in-frame clones and misses some; the assay was immunoSEQ multiplex PCR. In the table there are tens of thousands of clones, approximately 98% of which are singletons. V dropped 5 bases and J dropped 8; count of bases not matched to a gene: 9. The CDR3 extends over 16 amino acids. Germline CDR1 MNHEY, CDR2 SMNVEV (reference sequence). The material sequenced was T cells isolated from PBMCs. The J gene is TRBJ1-4, the V gene TRBV27; 12 nucleotides align to TRBD1. This TCR was recovered from a human donor in good health. CDR3 DNA: TGTGCCAGCAGTCCATTAGCGGGACAGGGGGCGGAAAAACTGTTTTTT. It specifies CASSPLAGQGAEKLFF.